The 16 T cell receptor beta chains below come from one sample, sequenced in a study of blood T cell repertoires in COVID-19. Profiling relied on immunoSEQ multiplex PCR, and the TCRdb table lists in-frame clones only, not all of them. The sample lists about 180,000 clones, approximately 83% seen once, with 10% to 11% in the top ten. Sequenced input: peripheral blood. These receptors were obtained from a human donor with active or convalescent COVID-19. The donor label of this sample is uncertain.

The CDR3 protein is CASSEDRYQPQHF. The CDR3 DNA sequence: TGTGCCAGCAGCGAGGACAGATATCAGCCCCAGCATTTT. The chain employs TRBV6-2 or TRBV6-3 and TRBJ1-5; TRBD1 might be the D (6 bases). V was pared by 6 bases and J by 5 bases, with 11 bases between. Germline loops: CDR1 MNHEY, CDR2 SVGEGT. The CDR3 contains 13 residues.

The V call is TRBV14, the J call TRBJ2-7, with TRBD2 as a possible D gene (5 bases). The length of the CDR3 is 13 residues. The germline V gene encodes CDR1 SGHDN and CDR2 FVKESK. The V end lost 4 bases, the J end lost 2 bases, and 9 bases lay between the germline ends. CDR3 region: CASSRSGPYEQYF. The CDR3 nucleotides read TGTGCCAGCAGCCGAAGCGGTCCCTACGAGCAGTACTTC.

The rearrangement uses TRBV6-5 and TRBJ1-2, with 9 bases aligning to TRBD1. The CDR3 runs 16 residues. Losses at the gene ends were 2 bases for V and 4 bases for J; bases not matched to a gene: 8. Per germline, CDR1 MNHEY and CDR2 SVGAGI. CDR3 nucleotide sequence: TGTGCCAGCAGTTACACACGGTTGGACAGGGGCTATGGCTACACCTTC. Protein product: CASSYTRLDRGYGYTF.

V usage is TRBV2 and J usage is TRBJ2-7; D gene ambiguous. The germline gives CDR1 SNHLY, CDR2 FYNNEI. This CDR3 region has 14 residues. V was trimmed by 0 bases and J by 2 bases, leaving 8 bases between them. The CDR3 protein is CASSEAMATYEQYF. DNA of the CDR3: TGTGCCAGCAGTGAAGCTATGGCAACCTACGAGCAGTACTTC.

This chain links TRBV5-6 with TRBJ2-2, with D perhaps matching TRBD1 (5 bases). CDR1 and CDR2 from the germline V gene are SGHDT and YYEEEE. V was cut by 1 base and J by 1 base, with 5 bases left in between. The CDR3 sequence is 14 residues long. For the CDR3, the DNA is TGTGCCAGCAGCTTGAGGGGGAACACCGGGGAGCTGTTTTTT. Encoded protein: CASSLRGNTGELFF.

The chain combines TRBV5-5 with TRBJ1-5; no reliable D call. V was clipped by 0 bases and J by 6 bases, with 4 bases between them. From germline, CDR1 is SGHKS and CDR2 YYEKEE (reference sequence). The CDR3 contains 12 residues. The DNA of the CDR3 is TGTGCCAGCAGCTTGGGAGCTCAGCCCCAGCATTTT. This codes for CASSLGAQPQHF.

CDR3: CASSQEVESTQYF. The CDR3 DNA sequence: TGCGCCAGCAGCCAAGAAGTCGAGAGTACGCAGTATTTT. The genes are TRBV4-1 and TRBJ2-3; D is uncertain. V dropped 0 bases and J dropped 8 bases, with 9 bases sitting between them. In germline, CDR1 is MGHRA, CDR2 YSYEKL. The CDR3 runs 13 residues.

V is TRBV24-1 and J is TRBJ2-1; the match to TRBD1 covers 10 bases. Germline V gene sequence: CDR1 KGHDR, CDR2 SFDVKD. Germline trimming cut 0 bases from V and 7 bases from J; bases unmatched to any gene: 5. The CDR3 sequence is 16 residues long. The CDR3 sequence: CATSDLWDRGLNEQFF. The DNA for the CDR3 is TGTGCCACCAGTGATTTGTGGGACAGGGGCCTAAATGAGCAGTTCTTC.

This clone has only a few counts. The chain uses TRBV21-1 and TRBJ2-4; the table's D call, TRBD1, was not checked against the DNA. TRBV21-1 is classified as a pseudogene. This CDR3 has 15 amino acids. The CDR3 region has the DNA TGTGCCAGCAGCAAAGAGGGGGCGGCGAAAAACATTCAGTACTTC. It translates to CASSKEGAAKNIQYF.

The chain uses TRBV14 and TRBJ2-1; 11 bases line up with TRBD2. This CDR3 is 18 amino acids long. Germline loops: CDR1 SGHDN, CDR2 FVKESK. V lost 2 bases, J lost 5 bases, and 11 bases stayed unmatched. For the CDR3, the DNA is TGTGCCAGCAGCCAACTCCGTACTAGCGGGAGAGGGGACAATGAGCAGTTCTTC. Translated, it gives CASSQLRTSGRGDNEQFF.

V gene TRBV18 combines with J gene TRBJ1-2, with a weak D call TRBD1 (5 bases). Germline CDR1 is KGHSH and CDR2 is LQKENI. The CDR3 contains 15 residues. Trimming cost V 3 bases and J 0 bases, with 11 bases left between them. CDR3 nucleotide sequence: TGTGCCAGCTCACCCGTAGCAGGGCCTAACTATGGCTACACCTTC. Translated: CASSPVAGPNYGYTF.

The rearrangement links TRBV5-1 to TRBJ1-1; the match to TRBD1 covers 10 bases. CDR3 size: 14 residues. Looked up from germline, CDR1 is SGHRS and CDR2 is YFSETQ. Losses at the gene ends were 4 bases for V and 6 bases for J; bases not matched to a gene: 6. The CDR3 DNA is TGCGCCAGCAGCCCGGGACAGGGGCGCGCTGAAGCTTTCTTT. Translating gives CASSPGQGRAEAFF.

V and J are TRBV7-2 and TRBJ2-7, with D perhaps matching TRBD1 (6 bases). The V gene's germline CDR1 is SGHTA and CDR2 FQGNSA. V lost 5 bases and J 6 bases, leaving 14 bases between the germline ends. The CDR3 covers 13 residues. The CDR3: CASSPRDRSEQYF. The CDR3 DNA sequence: TGTGCCAGCAGCCCACGTGACAGGTCCGAGCAGTACTTC.

The DNA for the CDR3 is TGTGCCAGCAGCTTACCCGGGACAGTCGGAAACACCATATATTTT. Residues: CASSLPGTVGNTIYF. V usage is TRBV14 and J usage is TRBJ1-3, with 7 bases aligning to TRBD1. The CDR3 is 15 residues long. V shed 5 bases and J 4 bases; nucleotides not matched to a gene: 8. CDR1 is SGHDN, CDR2 FVKESK, per germline.

This CDR3 is CSVVGGPDLYEQYF. The CDR3 DNA is TGCAGCGTTGTGGGGGGACCAGACCTTTACGAGCAGTACTTC. The V and J genes are TRBV29-1 and TRBJ2-7; D possibly corresponds to TRBD2 (6 bases). V was clipped by 4 bases and J by 4 bases, with 17 bases between them. CDR1 is SQVTM and CDR2 is ANQGSEA in the germline V gene. CDR3 length: 14 residues.

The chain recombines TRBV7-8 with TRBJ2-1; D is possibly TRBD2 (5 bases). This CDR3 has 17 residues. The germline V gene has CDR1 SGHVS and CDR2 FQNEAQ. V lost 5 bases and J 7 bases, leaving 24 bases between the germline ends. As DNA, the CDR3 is TGTGCCAGCAGCCCAGTGGGTAGGGCCCTGACGGGGAATGAGCAGTTCTTC. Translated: CASSPVGRALTGNEQFF.